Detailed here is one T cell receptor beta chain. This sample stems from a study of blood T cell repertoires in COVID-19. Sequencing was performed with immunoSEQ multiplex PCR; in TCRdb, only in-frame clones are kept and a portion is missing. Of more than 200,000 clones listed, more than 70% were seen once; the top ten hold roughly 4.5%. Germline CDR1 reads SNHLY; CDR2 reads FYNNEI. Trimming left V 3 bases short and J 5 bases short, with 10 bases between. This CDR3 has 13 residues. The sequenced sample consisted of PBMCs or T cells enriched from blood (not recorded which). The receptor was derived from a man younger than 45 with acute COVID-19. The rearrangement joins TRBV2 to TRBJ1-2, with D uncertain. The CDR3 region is CASSDGEGYGYTF. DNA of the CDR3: TGTGCCAGCAGTGACGGGGAAGGATATGGCTACACCTTC.